The present entry profiles one T cell receptor beta chain with its context. Repertoires were generated with immunoSEQ multiplex PCR, while TCRdb's copy carries only in-frame clones and drops some. The sample records 180,000 or so clones, nearly 90% being singletons. The data originate from a study of blood T cell repertoires in COVID-19. As for the study in general: Sources were T cells, B-cell-depleted T cells, or PBMCs; the material itself was cDNA or gDNA.

This CDR3 contains 11 residues. With 5 bases removed from V and 5 bases from J, the gap between germline ends came to 6 bases. CDR1 ENHRY and CDR2 SYGVKD come from the germline V gene. The clonotype comes from a middle-aged man with acute or convalescent COVID-19. Input material: peripheral blood. The gene calls are TRBV10-3 and TRBJ2-5; D remains unclear. CDR3 DNA sequence: TGTGCCATCAGTTCTACGGAGACCCAGTACTTC. This translates into CAISSTETQYF.